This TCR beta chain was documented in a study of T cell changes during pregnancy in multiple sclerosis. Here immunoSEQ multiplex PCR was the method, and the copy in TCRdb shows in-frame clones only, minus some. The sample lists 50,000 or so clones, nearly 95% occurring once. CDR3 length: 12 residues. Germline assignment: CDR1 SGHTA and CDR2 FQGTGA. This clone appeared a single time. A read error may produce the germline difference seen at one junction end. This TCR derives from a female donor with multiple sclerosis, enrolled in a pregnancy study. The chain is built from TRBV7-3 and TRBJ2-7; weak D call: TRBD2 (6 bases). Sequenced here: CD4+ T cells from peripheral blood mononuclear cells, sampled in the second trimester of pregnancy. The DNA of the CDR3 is TGTGCCAGCACCGTGGACCAAGCGGGCCTCCACTTC. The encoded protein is CASTVDQAGLHF.